This TCR beta chain emerged from a study of cytomegalovirus exposure and HLA in healthy donors listed by TCRdb under 2017. For context, the study as a whole: According to an earlier analysis of a few hundred of the donors, about 180 million T cells yielded approximately 120 million unique TCR beta sequences and more than 250 Gb of sequence data. Approximately 300 gigabases of sequencing data and roughly 80 million unique TCR sequences made up an early release that covered about 640 HLA-typed donors. Among the roughly 400 genotyped donors, approximately 76% belonged to the genetic ancestry cluster associated with self-reported Caucasian donors. The study was designed to test whether signatures of past pathogen exposure could be identified by cataloging public T cell receptors. The study used immunosequencing to profile the T cell repertoires of hundreds of subjects and linked those repertoires to cytomegalovirus serostatus. A separate validation cohort of roughly 130 different subjects was used in addition to the roughly 640-subject first cohort. High-throughput TCR immunosequencing, statistical association of individual TCRs with disease status, and machine learning were combined to predict cytomegalovirus infection status. In a later analysis, previously published TCR beta repertoires from 550 to 700 donors were re-analyzed and high-resolution HLA genotyping was added so that TCR occurrence patterns could be studied. Rather than drawing on any new phenotypic data, the later analysis identified candidate immune exposures from TCR beta sequences and the way those sequences occurred across donors. An earlier analysis of about 600 of the donors used high-throughput TCR beta sequencing to judge whether each TCR beta V gene segment behaved as functional or pseudogenic. Donor age, sex, ethnicity and CMV serostatus were collected together with the repertoire data. In a later genetic analysis, genome-wide SNP genotypes for about three fifths of the 666 donors were used, and that subset was treated as a discovery cohort. All discovery cohort repertoires had been generated using a single sequencing platform. HLA typing included class I and class II loci at four-digit resolution. Typing coverage differed by locus: A, B, C, DRB1 and DQB1 were typed in roughly 629-630 donors, DQA1 in around 500, DPA1 in over 600, and DPB1 in roughly 470. Roughly 5 DR-DQ haplotypes were handled as single units for association and clustering, since linkage in the cohort was strong. Among 300 to 450 genotyped donors of the cohort, an average of about 240,000 unique TCR beta nucleotide sequences were sequenced per donor, roughly a sixth of them non-productive. The investigation overall reported the following: A further reported finding was that TCR beta sequences accurately predicted the HLA-A and HLA-B alleles for most subjects in the first cohort. Most CMV-associated TCR beta chains appeared to be HLA-restricted in a later analysis, and the HLA associations seemed to be driven largely by CMV exposure. The 87-base-pair reads could not distinguish some IMGT-functional V segments, including TRBV6-2 and TRBV6-3, so those segments were excluded. A few of the identified cytomegalovirus-associated TCR beta chains were confirmed in vitro to be specific for cytomegalovirus antigens. In an earlier analysis of some 550 of the donors, most TCR beta V segments were observed in productive rearrangements about 90% or about 30% of the time, broadly matching IMGT annotations. In a later analysis, TCR association rates were found to vary across HLA loci, with the most associated TCRs seen for DRB1 alleles and the fewest for HLA-C alleles. Because HLA typing was missing for some donors at each locus, association tests included only the typed subset. V-gene and J-gene trimming of TCR beta chains was associated with a missense DCLRE1C variant in a later genetic analysis, and the association was replicated in an independent cohort. At a false discovery rate of 0.05, a later analysis linked some 17,000 TCR beta sequences to specific HLA alleles. According to a later genetic analysis, donors in an Asian-associated ancestry cluster had fewer N-insertions in productive TCRs than the approximately 630-donor mean. A later analysis reported that several top co-occurrence clusters appeared linked to parvovirus B19, influenza, CMV and Epstein-Barr virus. When HLA alleles, especially DR and DQ, strongly co-occurred, TCR associations were difficult to assign to individual alleles. Immune exposure information for the cohort was limited to CMV serostatus. The authors suggested that the approach could potentially be generalized to other disease states and immunological phenotypes. While some public TCRs were present in many individuals, most TCR sequences turned up only very rarely across donors. Correlated functional status among segregating V segments might be attributable to linkage disequilibrium, but an unknown experimental factor could not be ruled out. A cluster of highly shared sequence variants was judged likely to be a technical artifact of the sequencing pipeline. Only TCR beta chains were sequenced in this cohort, and the absence of alpha or paired-chain data limited detectable features. The classifier was reported to diagnose cytomegalovirus status with high specificity and sensitivity in both the original cohort and the validation cohort. Presence/absence analyses assumed roughly uniform sequencing depth across donors, an assumption that may not hold. Compared with equally common non-associated chains, HLA-associated TCR beta chains in a later analysis were more clonally expanded and had lower generation probabilities. The earlier analysis of approximately 560 of the donors excluded roughly 17 rarely observed V segments, including chromosome 9 orphons, because counts were too low. A total of 150 or so TCR beta chains were listed by the study as associated with cytomegalovirus.

The cohort consisted of hundreds of healthy bone marrow donors. At the time of sampling, every cohort member was nominally healthy, though immune exposures that went unrecorded were likely present. The donor was CMV seropositive and belonged to the group of 250 to 300 seropositive cohort members. Every donor gave a peripheral blood sample, and the peripheral blood mononuclear cells from that sample were used for TCR beta sequencing. The Qiagen DNeasy Blood Extraction Kit was used to extract genomic DNA from the blood cell samples. As regards this clone: Its antigen remains undetermined. No per-base quality is available; no much larger clone lies one base away.

Reading from cysteine to phenylalanine, the CDR3 counts 14 amino acids. Kept here is only the CDR3 DNA, which spans 42 bases and is read in frame from base 1. Compared with germline, V lacks 5 bases and J lacks 5 bases; bases without a gene match: 4. CDR1 SGHTA and CDR2 FQGNSA were looked up in the germline V gene. Libraries were prepared through the immunoSEQ multiplex PCR assay. For the multiplex PCR, a mixture combining 60 forward primers for TCR Vbeta segments and 13 reverse primers for TCR Jbeta segments was used. Amplification of the CDR3 region of rearranged TCR beta genes was performed with a multiplex PCR assay on genomic DNA. Amplified TCR beta libraries were sequenced as 87-base-pair reads on the Illumina HiSeq System. The authors' analysis ran thus. A later analysis tallied some 79 million unique TCR beta chains across the 650 to 750 repertoires, and around 12 million of those chains were shared by two or more donors. To remove PCR and sequencing errors, raw reads were error-corrected and collapsed into unique sequences using a nearest-neighbor algorithm that merged closely related sequences. V, D and J gene segments were assigned by aligning CDR3 sequences to IMGT reference sequences. For a sequence to be retained, a match of at least six nucleotides was required to both a V gene segment and a J gene segment. A rearrangement counted as productive if the CDR3 had no stop codons and remained in frame with V and J, and every other rearrangement counted as non-productive. CDR3 was defined by IMGT convention, running from the second conserved V-encoded cysteine to the conserved J-encoded phenylalanine. The earlier analysis of a few hundred of the donors excluded sequences that lacked an unambiguous match to a single V gene segment. In an earlier analysis of some 590 of the donors, V segments were called functional above 56.7% productive rearrangements and were called segregating when the between-donor standard deviation exceeded 5%. A statistical classification framework was developed to diagnose cytomegalovirus status using the catalog of TCR beta chain sequences. In a later analysis, V and J genes were assigned by comparing TCR nucleotide sequences against IMGT/GENE-DB human TR gene sequences. The TCRdist pipeline was used in a later analysis to assign CDR3 sequences and most-parsimonious VDJ recombination scenarios. In a later analysis, every TCR beta chain was defined by the combination of its CDR3 amino acid sequence and its V-gene family, and reads without a unique V-gene family were dropped. To address suspected cross-contamination and a sequencing artifact, a later analysis removed 550 to 750 highly shared, low-generation-probability nucleotide sequences. A later analysis calculated a clonal expansion index for each public chain from normalized within-repertoire ranks of inferred template counts. In a later analysis, generation probabilities were computed with a VDJ recombination model fitted to out-of-frame rearrangements, and the resulting probabilities were checked against IGoR. Hypergeometric tests were used in a later analysis to score TCR-TCR, TCR-HLA and TCR-CMV co-occurrence, with a repertoire-size bias correction applied to the TCR pairs. In a later analysis, false discovery rates were estimated by permuting HLA or CMV assignments 20 times. In a later analysis, co-occurring TCRs were grouped using DBSCAN, and TCRdist sequence similarity was added for clustering within HLA-allele-positive subsets. Repertoires with fewer than 30,000 or more than 120,000 public chains, plus five repertoires with anomalous nucleotide sharing, were excluded from co-occurrence clustering. TCRdb provides this immuneACCESS table in a form limited to in-frame rearrangements. Some clones are lacking; in checked studies, under half of them reflect an unresolved V gene, and why the rest are absent is not known. V, J and clone size reflect that table, while D and trimming were determined from the DNA. The sample table contains approximately 100,000 clones; only one count was recorded for about 80% of them. The ten top clones hold approximately 5.1% of the sample.

The clonotype comes from a female donor in good health and CMV-seropositive. The sequenced sample consisted of PBMCs. The sequence is built from TRBV7-2 and TRBJ2-7, with 12 bases matching TRBD1. The nucleotide sequence reads as follows: TGTGCCAGCAGCCGGGACAGGGGGCAGGACGAGCAGTACTTC. Its translation is CASSRDRGQDEQYF.